A single T cell receptor beta chain is shown here with its context. TCRdb keeps only in-frame clones here, not all; method: immunoSEQ multiplex PCR. Seen here are about 160,000 clones, just under 90% observed once, and the top ten hold 9% to 12%. This specimen comes from a study of blood T cell repertoires in COVID-19. Background on the study: Sites in the United States, Italy and Spain provided acute and convalescent COVID-19 samples.

Deletions cut 8 bases from V and 4 bases from J, with 11 bases between. CDR3 length equals 12 residues. From germline, CDR1 is MDHEN and CDR2 SYDVKM. This receptor was obtained from a woman aged 70-85 years with COVID-19, enrolled during active disease. The chain carries TRBV28 and TRBJ1-2; no clear D gene. The specimen was peripheral blood. The CDR3 region has the DNA TGTGCCAGCCGGGGAGGCGGCTATGGCTACACCTTC. The encoded protein is CASRGGGYGYTF.